This T cell receptor beta chain appears in the sequencing data of a study of T cell clonality in common variable immunodeficiency. General observations from the study: Reportedly, TCR beta sequences from common variable immunodeficiency showed fewer deletions and N-nucleotide insertions. What drives increased CVID clonality needs T cell subpopulation sequencing.

The protocol was immunoSEQ multiplex PCR, while the TCRdb copy is restricted to in-frame clones and leaves out a portion. Altogether around 19,000 clones were found in the sample, and no singletons occur. The CDR3 has 16 amino acids. Germline V lookup: CDR1 SGHRS, CDR2 YFSETQ. V lost 0 bases, J lost 0 bases, and 9 bases lay in between. All CVID subjects were on immunoglobulin replacement for at least one year. No CVID subject was ill or on immunomodulatory drugs when sampled. As concerns this clone: Its matching antigen is unknown. The DNA ends 3 residues before the CDR3 does, and the rest of the CDR3 is filled in from the germline J gene.

Sample: peripheral blood mononuclear cells. The rearrangement uses TRBV5-1 and TRBJ1-4; D is possibly TRBD1 (6 bases). The source of this sequence is a human donor with common variable immunodeficiency. This chain's CDR3 is CASSLDRATTNEKLFF. The sequenced part of the CDR3 DNA is TGCGCCAGCAGCTTGGACAGGGCGACAACTAATGAAAAA.